A single sample is the source of the 21 T cell receptor beta chains below, sequenced in a study of glioma-infiltrating T cells. Amplification of TCR alpha and beta CDR3 regions from RNA used iRepertoire nested multiplex PCR. TCRdb reanalysed the multiplex PCR reads using MiXCR and keeps one entry per CDR3 protein. The sample lists 160,000 or so distinct CDR3 sequences, over 40% occurring once. The sequenced sample consisted of glioma tissue, nonneoplastic brain tissue, or PBMCs (not recorded which). All receptors derive from a human donor with low-grade glioma or glioblastoma, undergoing nonglioma brain surgery, or in good health (not recorded which).

This clonotype was recorded only once. This may arise from a read error, as a much more abundant clone is one base away. The chain links TRBV10-3 to TRBJ1-6; a weak D match, TRBD1 (5 bases). Trimming stripped 2 bases from V and 9 bases from J, with 14 bases between. The CDR3 sequence is 15 residues long. In germline, CDR1 is ENHRY, CDR2 SYGVKD. The CDR3: CAISEQEGVGSPLHF. CDR3 DNA sequence: TGTGCCATCAGTGAGCAGGAAGGGGTTGGTTCACCCCTCCACTTT.

Concerning this clonotype itself: This could be a read error, since a much larger clone is one nucleotide away. Here the CDR3 DNA reads TGTGCCAGCAGTTACCTGGGAGGCACCGGGGAGCTGTTTTTT. Translation: CASSYLGGTGELFF. V usage is TRBV6-2 or TRBV6-3 and J usage is TRBJ2-2; a weak D match, TRBD2 (6 bases). Looked up from germline, CDR1 is MNHEY and CDR2 is SVGEGT. Trimming removed 2 bases at V and 4 bases at J, with 8 bases between. This CDR3 has 14 amino acids.

This clonotype was picked up many times. The V call is TRBV20-1, the J call TRBJ2-3, with 8 bases identical to TRBD2. The germline gives CDR1 DFQATT, CDR2 SNEGSKA (reference sequence). V was pared by 3 bases and J by 2 bases, with 10 bases of the junction left unmatched. This CDR3 is 16 amino acids long. This CDR3 reads CSASPASGLPTDTQYF. The CDR3 region has the DNA TGCAGTGCTAGTCCGGCTAGCGGGTTGCCCACAGATACGCAGTATTTT.

Points on this clonotype: A read error may explain this, as a much larger clone is one base away. The V and J genes are TRBV2 and TRBJ2-3; the match to TRBD1 covers 10 bases. V shed 6 bases, J shed 6 bases, and the junction held 6 bases outside the gene matches. Germline values: CDR1 SNHLY, CDR2 FYNNEI. The CDR3 consists of 14 residues. CDR3 loop: CASSLTGGIDTQYF. DNA of the CDR3: TGTGCCAGCAGCTTGACAGGGGGCATTGATACGCAGTATTTT.

The rearrangement links TRBV10-3 to TRBJ2-3, with 7 nucleotides matching TRBD1. The CDR3 extends over 14 amino acids. Germline CDR1 ENHRY, CDR2 SYGVKD. Trimming at V came to 10 bases and at J to 4 bases, leaving 11 bases not matched to a gene. The CDR3 protein is CATRQGSGADTQYF. CDR3 nucleotide sequence: TGTGCCACCAGACAGGGATCAGGGGCAGATACGCAGTATTTT.

With respect to this clonotype: This may arise from a read error, as a much more abundant clone is one base away. The chain recombines TRBV6-1 with TRBJ2-2; possibly TRBD1 for D (8 bases). Germline V gene sequence: CDR1 MNHNS, CDR2 SASEGT. This CDR3 contains 17 residues. Trimming removed 4 bases from V and 2 bases from J, with 17 bases in between. The DNA for the CDR3 is TGTGCCAGCAGTGCGTTACAGGGGGAGGGAAACACCGGGGAGCTGTTTTTT. Protein: CASSALQGEGNTGELFF.

The chain recombines TRBV19 with TRBJ1-1; 8 positions agree with TRBD1. The CDR3 extends over 14 amino acids. Germline V gene sequence: CDR1 LNHDA, CDR2 SQIVND (reference sequence). Trimming cost V 6 bases and J 2 bases; bases outside gene matches: 5. The CDR3 DNA is TGTGCCAGTAGATGGACAGGGACTAACACTGAAGCTTTCTTT. This gives the protein CASRWTGTNTEAFF. Full variable domain (rest looked up from reference TRBV19 and TRBJ1-1): DGGITQSPKYLFRKEGQNVTLSCEQNLNHDAMYWYRQDPGQGLRLIYYSQIVNDFQKGDIAEGYSVSREKKESFPLTVTSAQKNPTAFYLCASRWTGTNTEAFFGQGTRLTVV.

This clonotype was counted at least ten times. The genes are TRBV20-1 and TRBJ2-1; 8 bases map to TRBD2. This CDR3 has 15 residues. CDR1 is DFQATT and CDR2 is SNEGSKA in the germline V gene (reference sequence). The ends lost 3 bases at V and 4 bases at J; junction bases unmatched: 8. The CDR3 sequence is CSASPTSGVYNEQFF. Written as DNA, the CDR3 is TGCAGTGCTAGTCCTACTAGCGGCGTATACAATGAGCAGTTCTTC.

The rearrangement links TRBV29-1 to TRBJ2-3; 10 nucleotides match TRBD2. After removal of 3 bases from V and 8 bases from J, the junction contained 8 bases not matched to a gene. CDR1 is SQVTM and CDR2 is ANQGSEA in the germline V gene. The CDR3 extends over 14 amino acids. The CDR3 region has the DNA TGCAGCGTTGAGTCTAGCGGGAGCCTCGGTACGCAGTATTTT. Protein: CSVESSGSLGTQYF.

A remark on this clonotype: One end of the junction does not line up with germline, which may come from a read error. The chain joins TRBV6-1 to TRBJ1-5, with unresolved D. CDR1 is MNHNS and CDR2 is SASEGT in the germline V gene. The CDR3 runs 17 residues. For the CDR3, the DNA is TGCGCCAGCAGTGTCTCCATGGGTGGTCTAAGAGATCAGCCCCAGCATTTT. It specifies CASSVSMGGLRDQPQHF.

In regard to this clonotype: At one of its ends the junction is not consistent with the germline gene, which may arise from a read error. The chain is built from TRBV6-2 or TRBV6-3 and TRBJ1-1, with 9 bases lining up with TRBD1. The V gene's germline CDR1 is MNHEY and CDR2 SVGEGT. The length of the CDR3 is 15 residues. This CDR3 reads CASKGTGWGNTEALF. As DNA, the CDR3 is TGTGCCAGCAAAGGGACAGGGTGGGGAAACACTGAAGCTTTGTTT.

V is TRBV29-1 and J is TRBJ2-3, with D maybe TRBD2 (5 bases). The germline V gene has CDR1 SQVTM and CDR2 ANQGSEA. Trimming left V 2 bases short and J 0 bases short, with 12 bases between. CDR3 length: 15 amino acids. In DNA form, the CDR3 reads TGCAGCGTTGAATTCCGGCGGGTTAGCACAGATACGCAGTATTTT. Its protein product is CSVEFRRVSTDTQYF.

Ten or more counts support this clonotype. The chain couples TRBV3-1 to TRBJ1-1, with a weak D call TRBD1 (6 bases). The germline V gene encodes CDR1 LGHDT and CDR2 YNNKEL (reference sequence). The CDR3 has 14 residues. V gave up 2 bases and J gave up 1 base, with 8 bases separating them. The CDR3: CASSQTTGNTEAFF. The CDR3 DNA reads as TGTGCCAGCAGCCAAACGACAGGGAACACTGAAGCTTTCTTT.

Regarding this clonotype: This may arise from a read error, as a much more abundant clone is one base away. The chain joins TRBV6-2 or TRBV6-3 to TRBJ2-3; either TRBD1 or TRBD2 may fit D (5 bases each). Germline CDR1 and CDR2: MNHEY and SVGEGT. The CDR3 totals 16 residues. In DNA form, the CDR3 reads TGTTCCATCAAGTCGCCAATGGGGACGGGAACAGATACGCAGTATTTT. Its protein product is CSIKSPMGTGTDTQYF.

This clonotype was observed a few times. The V call is TRBV5-4, the J call TRBJ2-3, with TRBD2 as a possible D gene (5 bases). The germline V gene encodes CDR1 SGHNT and CDR2 YYREEE (reference sequence). Trimming took off 4 bases at V and 7 bases at J, with 19 bases between the two ends. This CDR3 is 15 amino acids long. CDR3 sequence (DNA): TGTGCCAGCAGCCCGGACTCGCGAACGCTTAATACGCAGTATTTT. It encodes CASSPDSRTLNTQYF.

This clonotype was counted ten times or more. J is TRBJ2-3 and V is TRBV28; D unresolved. The germline gives CDR1 MDHEN, CDR2 SYDVKM. V was shortened by 4 bases and J by 3 bases, with 14 bases between the two germline ends. This CDR3 has 15 residues. In nucleotides, the CDR3 is TGTGCCAGCAGTTCCCCCCGGGCCCCGACAGATACGCAGTATTTT. Translating gives CASSSPRAPTDTQYF.

The sample holds a few counts of this clonotype. The chain couples TRBV5-1 to TRBJ2-7, with unresolved D. The V end lost 2 bases, the J end lost 5 bases, and 11 bases lay between the germline ends. CDR3 size: 13 residues. The germline V gene encodes CDR1 SGHRS and CDR2 YFSETQ. The CDR3 sequence: CASSFPSTDEQYF. CDR3 DNA: TGCGCCAGCAGCTTCCCTTCTACGGACGAGCAGTACTTC.

The chain recombines TRBV5-1 with TRBJ2-1, with D perhaps TRBD2 (5 bases). This CDR3 spans 15 amino acids. Germline V gene data show CDR1 as SGHRS and CDR2 as YFSETQ. V lost 4 bases to trimming and J lost 3 bases, with 14 bases between them. The CDR3 bases are TGCGCCAGCAGCGTTACCTCAGAGGGCTACAATGAGCAGTTCTTC. Amino acid sequence: CASSVTSEGYNEQFF.

As regards this clonotype: This may arise from a read error, as a much more abundant clone is one base away. The V and J genes are TRBV6-6 and TRBJ2-7, with D perhaps TRBD1 (6 bases). Germline-derived CDR1 and CDR2 are MNHNY and SVGAGI (reference sequence). The CDR3 loop spans 15 amino acids. The germline V and J ends were trimmed by 6 bases and 6 bases, with 21 bases remaining between them. The CDR3 is CASSHYRTGLREQYF. In nucleotides, the CDR3 is TGTGCCAGCAGCCATTACCGAACAGGGTTGCGCGAGCAGTACTTC.

This clonotype has just one count. A much larger clone sits a single nucleotide away, making a read error possible. The rearrangement uses TRBV3-1 and TRBJ2-1, with D tentatively TRBD2 (5 bases). Germline V lookup: CDR1 LGHDT, CDR2 YNNKEL (reference sequence). The CDR3 contains 15 residues. The DNA of the CDR3 is TGTGCCAGCAGCCAAGTAGACGGGAATTACAATGAGAAGTTCTTC. It is translated as CASSQVDGNYNEKFF.

This clonotype occurred once. This chain connects TRBV29-1 to TRBJ2-5; TRBD2 agrees at 9 bases. Germline V CDR1 and CDR2: SQVTM, ANQGSEA. The V gene end was trimmed by 2 bases and the J gene end by 4 bases; junction bases not matched to a gene: 8. The CDR3 length is 15 residues. This CDR3 reads CSVEISGSVTETQYF. The CDR3 region has the DNA TGCAGCGTTGAAATTAGCGGGAGTGTGACAGAGACCCAGTACTTC.